This TCR beta chain was documented in a study of cytomegalovirus exposure and HLA in healthy donors. As for the study in general: The platform used for the 95 to 150 validation repertoires matched that of the approximately 710 first-cohort repertoires, a later analysis reported. Study-wide points: Rarity characterized most TCR sequences, yet some public TCRs appeared in many donors. Some TCR beta chains (164 of them) were listed as cytomegalovirus-associated.

Germline CDR1 SGHVS, CDR2 FQNEAQ. This CDR3 spans 14 amino acids. The ends lost 4 bases at V and 3 bases at J; junction bases unmatched: 2. With regard to this clone: The antigen remains undetermined.

Data came from immunoSEQ multiplex PCR; TCRdb stores just in-frame clones and leaves some out. This sample has over 200,000 clones, with 90% found just once. The sequence derives from a woman in her 30s in good health and CMV-seronegative. The J gene is TRBJ1-4, the V gene TRBV7-8; 7 nucleotides line up with TRBD1. The specimen was PBMCs. The CDR3 sequence is CASSSGQSNEKLFF. The CDR3 coding sequence is TGTGCCAGCAGCTCGGGACAGTCTAATGAAAAACTGTTTTTT.